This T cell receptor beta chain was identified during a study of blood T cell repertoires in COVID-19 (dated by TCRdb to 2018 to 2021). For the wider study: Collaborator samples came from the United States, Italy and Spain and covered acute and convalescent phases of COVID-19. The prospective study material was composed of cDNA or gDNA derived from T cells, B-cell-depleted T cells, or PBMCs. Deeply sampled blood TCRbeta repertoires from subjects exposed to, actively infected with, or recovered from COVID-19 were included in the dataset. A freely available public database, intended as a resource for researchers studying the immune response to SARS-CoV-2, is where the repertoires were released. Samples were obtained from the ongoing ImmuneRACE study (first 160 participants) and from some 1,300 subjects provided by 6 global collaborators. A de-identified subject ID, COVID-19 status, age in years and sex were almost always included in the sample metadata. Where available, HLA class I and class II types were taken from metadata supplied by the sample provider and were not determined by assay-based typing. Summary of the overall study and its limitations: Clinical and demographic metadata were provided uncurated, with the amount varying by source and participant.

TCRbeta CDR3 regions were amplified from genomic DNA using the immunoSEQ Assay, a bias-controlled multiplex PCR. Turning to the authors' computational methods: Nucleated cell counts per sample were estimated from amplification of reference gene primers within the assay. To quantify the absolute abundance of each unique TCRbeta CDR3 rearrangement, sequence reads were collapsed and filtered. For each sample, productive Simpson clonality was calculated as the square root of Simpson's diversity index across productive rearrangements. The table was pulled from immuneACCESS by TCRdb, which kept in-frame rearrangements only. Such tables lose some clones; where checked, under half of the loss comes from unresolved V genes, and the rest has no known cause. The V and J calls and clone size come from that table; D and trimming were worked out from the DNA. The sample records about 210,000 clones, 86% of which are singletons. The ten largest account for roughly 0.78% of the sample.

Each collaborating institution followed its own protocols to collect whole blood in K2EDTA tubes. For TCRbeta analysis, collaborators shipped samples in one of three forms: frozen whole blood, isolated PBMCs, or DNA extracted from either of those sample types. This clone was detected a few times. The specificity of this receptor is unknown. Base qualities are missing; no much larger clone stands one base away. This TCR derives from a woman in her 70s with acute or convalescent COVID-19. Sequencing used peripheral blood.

The nucleotide sequence reads as follows: TGTGCCAGCAGCTTAGGGGGTAGCGGGAGAGGTTTCGAGCAGTACTTC. It is translated as CASSLGGSGRGFEQYF. Recombination linked TRBV28 to TRBJ2-7; TRBD2 fits 9 bases in the junction. V has 6 bases trimmed and J has 6 bases trimmed; junction bases matching no gene number 15. Taken from cysteine to phenylalanine, the CDR3 has 16 residues. Only CDR3 DNA remains: 48 bases, in frame from the first base. Reading the germline V gene gives CDR1 MDHEN and CDR2 SYDVKM.